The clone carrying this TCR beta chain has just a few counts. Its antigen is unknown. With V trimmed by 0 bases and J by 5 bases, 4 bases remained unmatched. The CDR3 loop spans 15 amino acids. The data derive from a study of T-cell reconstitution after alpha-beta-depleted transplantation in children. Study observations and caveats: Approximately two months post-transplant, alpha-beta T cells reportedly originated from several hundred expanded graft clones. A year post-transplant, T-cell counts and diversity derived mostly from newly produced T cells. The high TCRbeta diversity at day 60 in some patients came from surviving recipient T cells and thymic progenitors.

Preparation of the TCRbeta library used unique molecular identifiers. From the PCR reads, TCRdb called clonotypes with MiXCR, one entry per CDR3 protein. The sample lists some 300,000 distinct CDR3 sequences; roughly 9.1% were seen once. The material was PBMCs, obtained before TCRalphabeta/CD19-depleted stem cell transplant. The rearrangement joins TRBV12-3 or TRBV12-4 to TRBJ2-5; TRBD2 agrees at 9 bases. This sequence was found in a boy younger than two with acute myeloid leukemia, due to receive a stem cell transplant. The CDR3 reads CASSLALAGSETQYF. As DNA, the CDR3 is TGTGCCAGCAGTTTAGCCCTAGCGGGAAGCGAGACCCAGTACTTC.